Following are 22 T cell receptor beta chains from one sample sequenced in a study of OX40 agonist ivuxolimab in advanced cancers. TCRdb keeps only in-frame clones here, not all; method: immunoSEQ multiplex PCR. This sample has some 65,000 clones, with roughly 84% found just once. Sequenced here: CD4+ or CD8+ T cells sorted from blood, sampled in a trial of the OX40 agonist ivuxolimab. These receptor sequences come from an adult with an advanced solid tumor such as melanoma, head and neck, liver or kidney cancer.

The chain uses TRBV5-4 and TRBJ2-5, with TRBD2 identical over 15 bases. This CDR3 is built from 20 residues. CDR1 and CDR2 (germline): SGHNT, YYREEE (reference sequence). Unmatched junction bases numbered 15, after V lost 4 bases and J lost 2 bases. The CDR3 DNA is TGTGCCAGCAGCCCCCCGGGTGGACTAGCGGGGGGGGCCGGGCAAGAGACCCAGTACTTC. Translated, it gives CASSPPGGLAGGAGQETQYF.

This sequence joins TRBV5-5 and TRBJ2-1; D is uncertain. V was cut by 4 bases and J by 4 bases, with 6 bases left in between. Germline CDR1 reads SGHKS; CDR2 reads YYEKEE (reference sequence). The CDR3 is 12 amino acids. CDR3 DNA sequence: TGTGCCAGCAGCCCCAGGTACAATGAGCAGTTCTTC. Its protein product is CASSPRYNEQFF.

In this sample, this clone turned up a few times. V gene TRBV4-2 combines with J gene TRBJ1-6, with D uncertain. Trimming stripped 4 bases from V and 9 bases from J, with 16 bases between. This CDR3 spans 15 amino acids. Looked up from germline, CDR1 is LGHNA and CDR2 is YNFKEQ. CDR3 nucleotides: TGTGCCAGCAGCCCGAGGGAGAAGGGAGGTTCACCCCTCCACTTT. Translation gives CASSPREKGGSPLHF.

The J gene is TRBJ2-7, the V gene TRBV7-8; 8 nucleotides line up with TRBD1. CDR1 SGHVS and CDR2 FQNEAQ come from the germline V gene. The CDR3 extends over 14 amino acids. V lost 5 bases and J lost 4; bases outside the gene matches: 7. The CDR3 protein is CASSPPRTGYEQYF. The CDR3 bases are TGTGCCAGCAGCCCACCTAGGACAGGGTACGAGCAGTACTTC.

The V gene is TRBV5-8, the J gene TRBJ2-2, with TRBD1 identical over 9 bases. V gave up 4 bases and J gave up 3 bases; unmatched junction bases: 7. Germline lookup yields CDR1 SGHTS and CDR2 YDEGEE. This CDR3 has 16 amino acids. The CDR3 region has the DNA TGTGCCAGCAGCGATGGACAGGGGTTGTACACCGGGGAGCTGTTTTTT. Amino acids: CASSDGQGLYTGELFF.

V is TRBV19 and J is TRBJ2-7; D remains unclear. There are 13 residues in the CDR3. V was trimmed by 3 bases and J by 0 bases, leaving 6 bases between them. Per germline, CDR1 LNHDA and CDR2 SQIVND (reference sequence). CDR3 coding DNA: TGTGCCAGTAGTATGTTAAGCTCCTACGAGCAGTACTTC. Translated: CASSMLSSYEQYF.

The rearrangement links TRBV5-1 to TRBJ1-1; no reliable D call. CDR3 length: 14 residues. Germline V CDR1 and CDR2: SGHRS, YFSETQ. Trimming took 5 bases from V and 1 from J, leaving 12 bases between them. This chain's CDR3 is CASSNHRQNTEAFF. CDR3 coding DNA: TGCGCCAGCAGTAACCACAGACAGAACACTGAAGCTTTCTTT.

This clone has a handful of counts. The chain carries TRBV7-9 and TRBJ1-6, with D unclear. CDR1 is SEHNR and CDR2 is FQNEAQ in the germline V gene (reference sequence). V was trimmed by 2 bases and J by 14 bases, leaving 16 bases between them. There are 14 residues in the CDR3. The CDR3 DNA reads TGTGCCAGCAGCTTACCCTATGATCTGGAGTCCCTCCACTTT. Protein: CASSLPYDLESLHF. Variable domain in full (rest from reference TRBV7-9 and TRBJ1-6): DTGVSQNPRHKITKRGQNVTFRCDPISEHNRLYWYRQTLGQGPEFLTYFQNEAQLEKSRLLSDRFSAERPKGSFSTLEIQRTEQGDSAMYLCASSLPYDLESLHFGNGTRLTVT.

This sequence joins TRBV7-9 and TRBJ1-2; D gene ambiguous. Germline V CDR1 and CDR2: SEHNR, FQNEAQ (reference sequence). The ends were cut back, 5 bases at V and 6 bases at J, with 19 bases in the middle. CDR3 length: 15 residues. The CDR3 DNA reads as TGTGCCAGCAGCAAAGAATTCACAGCTTTGGATGGCTACACCTTC. This translates into CASSKEFTALDGYTF.

The chain joins TRBV19 to TRBJ2-4, with D perhaps matching TRBD2 (6 bases). The V and J ends lost 5 bases and 11 bases respectively, with 19 bases between them. Germline V CDR1 and CDR2: LNHDA, SQIVND (reference sequence). This CDR3 has 14 residues. CDR3 residues: CASSFSGVGLVQYF. For the CDR3, the DNA is TGTGCCAGTAGTTTTTCGGGGGTTGGATTGGTTCAGTACTTC. Using reference TRBV19 and TRBJ2-4 for the parts outside the CDR3, the full variable domain is DGGITQSPKYLFRKEGQNVTLSCEQNLNHDAMYWYRQDPGQGLRLIYYSQIVNDFQKGDIAEGYSVSREKKESFPLTVTSAQKNPTAFYLCASSFSGVGLVQYFGAGTRLSVL.

This clone was counted a few times. The chain couples TRBV5-4 to TRBJ2-7, with D possibly being TRBD1 (6 bases). The germline V gene encodes CDR1 SGHNT and CDR2 YYREEE (reference sequence). The CDR3 totals 14 residues. Trimming removed 0 bases at V and 6 bases at J, with 13 bases between. The DNA of the CDR3 is TGTGCCAGCAGCTTGGCAGGGGCCTTGTTCGAGCAGTACTTC. Amino acids: CASSLAGALFEQYF. Full variable domain (missing parts from reference TRBV5-4 and TRBJ2-7): ETGVTQSPTHLIKTRGQQVTLRCSSQSGHNTVSWYQQALGQGPQFIFQYYREEENGRGNFPPRFSGLQFPNYSSELNVNALELDDSALYLCASSLAGALFEQYFGPGTRLTVT.

This chain uses TRBV6-6 with TRBJ1-1; 9 bases are a match to TRBD1. This CDR3 region has 14 residues. The V segment lost 6 bases and the J segment 4 bases; nucleotides outside the gene matches: 6. Looked up from germline, CDR1 is MNHNY and CDR2 is SVGAGI (reference sequence). Written as DNA, the CDR3 is TGTGCCAGCAGCCTCAGGGACAGGGTCACTGAAGCTTTCTTT. Translating it yields CASSLRDRVTEAFF.

Only one count was recorded for this clone. The V call is TRBV6-1, the J call TRBJ1-2; D remains ambiguous. Trimming left V 2 bases short and J 7 bases short, with 14 bases between. The CDR3 runs 14 residues. In germline, CDR1 is MNHNS, CDR2 SASEGT. DNA for the CDR3: TGTGCCAGCAGTGAATACCGGGGAGGGTCTGGCTACACCTTC. The encoded protein is CASSEYRGGSGYTF.

Only a few counts were recorded for this clone. CDR3 nucleotide sequence: TGCAGCGGTCTCACAGGGTCCTCTGAAGCTTTCTTT. Translated, it gives CSGLTGSSEAFF. This rearrangement joins TRBV29-1 to TRBJ1-1; D is possibly TRBD1 (6 bases). This CDR3 has 12 residues. In germline, CDR1 is SQVTM, CDR2 ANQGSEA. The V gene lost 7 bases and the J gene lost 6 bases, with 15 bases spanning the gap.

CDR3 in DNA: TGTGCCAGCAGCTTAGGCCCCCGGACAGGAAAGAATCAGCCCCAGCATTTT. Its translation is CASSLGPRTGKNQPQHF. V and J are TRBV7-2 and TRBJ1-5; 7 bases align to TRBD1. Germline V lookup: CDR1 SGHTA, CDR2 FQGNSA. This CDR3 is 17 amino acids long. With 1 base clipped from V and 4 bases from J, the junction kept 10 bases outside the gene matches.

The V and J genes are TRBV5-4 and TRBJ1-1, with a weak D call TRBD1 (6 bases). V was cut by 2 bases and J by 1 base, with 12 bases left in between. This CDR3 comprises 15 residues. Looked up from germline, CDR1 is SGHNT and CDR2 is YYREEE (reference sequence). CDR3 sequence (DNA): TGTGCCAGCAGCTTCAGACAGGCCACGAACACTGAAGCTTTCTTT. Amino acid sequence: CASSFRQATNTEAFF. Variable domain in full (rest from reference TRBV5-4 and TRBJ1-1): ETGVTQSPTHLIKTRGQQVTLRCSSQSGHNTVSWYQQALGQGPQFIFQYYREEENGRGNFPPRFSGLQFPNYSSELNVNALELDDSALYLCASSFRQATNTEAFFGQGTRLTVV.

V and J are TRBV7-2 and TRBJ2-1, with 7 bases matching TRBD1. Trimming at V came to 3 bases and at J to 9 bases, leaving 5 bases not matched to a gene. The CDR3 totals 13 residues. Germline V gives CDR1 SGHTA, CDR2 FQGNSA. The CDR3 DNA reads as TGTGCCAGCAGCTTGACAGGGCCCCCTGAGCAGTTCTTC. This translates into CASSLTGPPEQFF.

The chain uses TRBV6-5 and TRBJ2-2; D call uncertain. The CDR3 runs to 16 residues. In germline, CDR1 is MNHEY, CDR2 SVGAGI. Trimming removed 2 bases from V and 0 bases from J, with 10 bases in between. CDR3 region: CASSYEAQTNTGELFF. The CDR3 region has the DNA TGTGCCAGCAGTTACGAAGCACAAACGAACACCGGGGAGCTGTTTTTT.

The rearrangement uses TRBV13 and TRBJ1-1, with 10 nucleotides matching TRBD1. The CDR3 length is 14 residues. With 8 bases clipped from V and 7 bases from J, the junction kept 10 bases outside the gene matches. Per the germline V gene, CDR1 is PRHDT and CDR2 is FYEKMQ (reference sequence). The CDR3 loop is CASRWTGGVSEAFF. The CDR3 nucleotides are TGTGCCAGCCGATGGACAGGGGGAGTTAGTGAAGCTTTCTTT.

Only a few counts were recorded for this clone. The chain links TRBV2 to TRBJ1-2; D is possibly TRBD1 (5 bases). CDR3 length: 13 amino acids. CDR1 is SNHLY, CDR2 FYNNEI, per germline. V shed 6 bases and J shed 6 bases, with 14 bases lying between them. The CDR3 DNA follows: TGTGCCAGCAGGACAGTTAATGATGATGGCTACACCTTC. Translated: CASRTVNDDGYTF.

In DNA form, the CDR3 reads TGTGCCAGCTCACCCCGACAGGGAGACACCGGGGAGCTGTTTTTT. The encoded protein is CASSPRQGDTGELFF. The genes are TRBV18 and TRBJ2-2; 7 positions agree with TRBD1. Per the germline V gene, CDR1 is KGHSH and CDR2 is LQKENI. Trimming cost V 3 bases and J 3 bases; bases outside gene matches: 4. The CDR3 is 15 amino acids.

This chain joins TRBV6-4 and TRBJ1-5, with TRBD1 identical over 9 bases. The length of the CDR3 is 17 residues. Germline CDR1 reads MRHNA; CDR2 reads SNTAGT. V lost 4 bases and J lost 1; bases outside the gene matches: 8. The CDR3 reads CASSGRQGEVSNQPQHF. CDR3 DNA sequence: TGTGCCAGCAGTGGCCGACAGGGGGAAGTCAGCAATCAGCCCCAGCATTTT.